This TCR beta chain is drawn from a study of cytomegalovirus exposure and HLA in healthy donors. The count of this clone is one. Antigen unknown. General study findings and limits: It was reported that TCR beta sequences correctly inferred the HLA-A and HLA-B alleles for most subjects. Association of 17,000 or so TCR beta sequences with HLA alleles was found at 0.05 false discovery rate in a later analysis. Per a later analysis, HLA-associated TCR beta chains showed more clonal expansion than other, equally common TCR beta chains.

Per germline, CDR1 MNHEY and CDR2 SMNVEV (reference sequence). V shed 5 bases and J shed 0 bases, with 10 bases lying between them. The CDR3 totals 14 residues. PCR employed 60 Vbeta and 13 Jbeta primers. Profiled with immunoSEQ multiplex PCR; TCRdb holds only in-frame clones, not every one. The sample lists around 150,000 clones; around 88% were seen once. The receptor's source is a woman aged 25-40 years in good health and CMV-seronegative. The sequenced sample was PBMCs. J is TRBJ1-2 and V is TRBV27, with D unresolved. In DNA form, the CDR3 reads TGTGCCAGCAGTCCTAGCCCCTCTAACTATGGCTACACCTTC. It yields the protein CASSPSPSNYGYTF.